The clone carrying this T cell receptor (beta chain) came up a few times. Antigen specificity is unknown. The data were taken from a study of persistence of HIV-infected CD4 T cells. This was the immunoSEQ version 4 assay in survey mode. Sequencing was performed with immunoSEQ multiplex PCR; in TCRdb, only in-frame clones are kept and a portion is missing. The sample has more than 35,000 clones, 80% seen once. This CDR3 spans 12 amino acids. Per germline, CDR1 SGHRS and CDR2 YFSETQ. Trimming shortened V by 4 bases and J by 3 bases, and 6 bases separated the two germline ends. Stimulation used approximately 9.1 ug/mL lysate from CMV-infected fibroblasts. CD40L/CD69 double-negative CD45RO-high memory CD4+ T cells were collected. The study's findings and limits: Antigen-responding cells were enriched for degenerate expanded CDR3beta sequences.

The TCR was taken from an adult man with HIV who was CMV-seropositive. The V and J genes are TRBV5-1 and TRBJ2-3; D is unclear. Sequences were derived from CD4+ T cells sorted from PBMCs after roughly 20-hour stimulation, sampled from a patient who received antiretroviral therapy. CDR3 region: CASSPNTDTQYF. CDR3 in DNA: TGCGCCAGCAGCCCGAATACAGATACGCAGTATTTT.